Following are 14 T cell receptor beta chains from one sample sequenced in a study of cytomegalovirus exposure and HLA in healthy donors. PCR amplification relied on 60 Vbeta primers (plus 13 Jbeta primers). TCRdb keeps only in-frame clones here, not all; method: immunoSEQ multiplex PCR. The sample comprises about 200,000 clones, about 81% of which are singletons, and around 2% rests with the top ten. Sample: PBMCs. These receptors all stem from a man aged 18 to 29 in good health and CMV-seronegative.

The chain joins TRBV2 to TRBJ1-2; 10 bases are shared with TRBD1. V was pared by 6 bases and J by 3 bases, with 7 bases of the junction left unmatched. The CDR3 length is 15 residues. CDR1 SNHLY and CDR2 FYNNEI come from the germline V gene. The CDR3 loop reads CASRDDRGQDYGYTF. Here the CDR3 DNA reads TGTGCCAGCAGAGATGACAGGGGGCAAGACTATGGCTACACCTTC.

The gene calls are TRBV7-9 and TRBJ2-7; D not resolved. CDR3 length: 11 residues. From germline, CDR1 is SEHNR and CDR2 FQNEAQ (reference sequence). The V and J ends lost 2 bases and 7 bases respectively, with 6 bases between them. CDR3 bases: TGTGCCAGCAGCTTAAACTGGGAGCAGTACTTC. Residues: CASSLNWEQYF.

This clone was seen more than once but under ten times. The rearrangement uses TRBV29-1 and TRBJ2-7; weak D call: TRBD1 (6 bases). Germline V gene lookup returns CDR1 SQVTM and CDR2 ANQGSEA. The CDR3 sequence is 13 residues long. Trimming removed 6 bases from V and 3 bases from J, with 15 bases in between. The CDR3: CSVMTGSNYEQYF. The DNA for the CDR3 is TGCAGCGTCATGACAGGTTCCAACTACGAGCAGTACTTC.

V is TRBV4-3 and J is TRBJ2-7, with 9 bases fitting TRBD2. Germline CDR1 and CDR2: LGHNA and YSLEER. The CDR3 contains 17 residues. Losses at the gene ends were 0 bases for V and 8 bases for J; bases not matched to a gene: 14. CDR3 sequence (DNA): TGCGCCAGCAGCCAAGATAGTTCGCTAGCGGGATGGGGCCAGCAGTACTTC. It codes for CASSQDSSLAGWGQQYF.

A single count supports this clone. The chain joins TRBV5-1 to TRBJ2-5; D unresolved. The V gene lost 5 bases and the J gene lost 5 bases, with 10 bases spanning the gap. CDR1 is SGHRS, CDR2 YFSETQ, per germline. This CDR3 spans 12 amino acids. The CDR3 DNA reads TGCGCCAGCAGTCCCACCGGGGAGACCCAGTACTTC. As protein: CASSPTGETQYF.

This clone has more than one count but fewer than ten. The chain carries TRBV7-2 and TRBJ2-5; D unresolved. The end of the DNA fits TRBJ2-7 better, so the J call may be wrong. Germline loops: CDR1 SGHTA, CDR2 FQGNSA. This CDR3 has 11 residues. As DNA, the CDR3 is TGTGCCAGCAGCTTTTCCTACGAGCAGTACTTC. Translated, it gives CASSFSYEQYF.

V is TRBV5-6 and J is TRBJ2-1; 11 bases align to TRBD1. Trimming at V came to 2 bases and at J to 8 bases, leaving 6 bases not matched to a gene. Germline-derived CDR1 and CDR2 are SGHDT and YYEEEE. This CDR3 contains 15 residues. CDR3 loop: CASSLRTGGFDEQFF. DNA for the CDR3: TGTGCCAGCAGCTTACGGACAGGGGGCTTCGATGAGCAGTTCTTC.

This sequence joins TRBV4-1 and TRBJ1-6; 8 nucleotides line up with TRBD1. This CDR3 is built from 16 residues. Germline V gene lookup returns CDR1 MGHRA and CDR2 YSYEKL. Trimming at V came to 2 bases and at J to 9 bases, leaving 9 bases not matched to a gene. CDR3 bases: TGCGCCAGCAGCCAAACTTTGGACAGGGCGGGTTCACCCCTCCACTTT. Its translation is CASSQTLDRAGSPLHF.

This clone was counted between two and nine times. This chain connects TRBV11-3 to TRBJ2-3; 7 nucleotides align to TRBD1. Germline values: CDR1 SGHNT, CDR2 YENEEA. The CDR3 is 14 amino acids. J was trimmed by 2 bases and V by 5 bases; bases with no gene match: 4. The CDR3 spells CASSRDSLTDTQYF. The CDR3 coding sequence is TGTGCCAGCAGCCGGGACAGCCTCACAGATACGCAGTATTTT.

The chain combines TRBV15 with TRBJ2-2; D gene ambiguous. The length of the CDR3 is 16 residues. Deletions cut 0 bases from V and 1 base from J, with 9 bases between. Looked up from germline, CDR1 is LNHNV and CDR2 is YYDKDF (reference sequence). CDR3 protein: CATSRELQQNTGELFF. The DNA for the CDR3 is TGTGCCACCAGCAGAGAACTACAACAGAACACCGGGGAGCTGTTTTTT.

The chain uses TRBV6-4 and TRBJ2-1, with 8 positions matching TRBD2. Germline V gene data show CDR1 as MRHNA and CDR2 as SNTAGT. J was trimmed by 1 base and V by 2 bases; bases with no gene match: 1. This CDR3 contains 15 residues. The CDR3 bases are TGTGCCAGCAGTGACCGCGGGGGGTCCTACAATGAGCAGTTCTTC. The encoded protein is CASSDRGGSYNEQFF.

CDR3 sequence reads: CASSLGGTGLGTQYF. CDR3 sequence (DNA): TGTGCCAGCAGCTTAGGGGGGACGGGACTCGGAACGCAGTATTTT. The chain carries TRBV7-8 and TRBJ2-3; possibly TRBD2 for D (6 bases). The length of the CDR3 is 15 residues. Germline values: CDR1 SGHVS, CDR2 FQNEAQ. The germline V and J ends were trimmed by 1 base and 9 bases, with 17 bases remaining between them.

This clone was detected only once. A read error may account for a junction end that differs from germline. The sample contains more than one DNA sequence encoding this CDR3. V and J are TRBV5-4 and TRBJ2-1; 8 bases agree with TRBD1. The CDR3 has 15 amino acids. Looked up from germline, CDR1 is SGHNT and CDR2 is YYREEE (reference sequence). Written as DNA, the CDR3 is TGTGCTAGCAGCTCCGGACAGGGTAAAATAAATGAGCAGTTCTTC. This translates into CASSSGQGKINEQFF. Using reference TRBV5-4 and TRBJ2-1 for the parts outside the CDR3, the full variable domain is ETGVTQSPTHLIKTRGQQVTLRCSSQSGHNTVSWYQQALGQGPQFIFQYYREEENGRGNFPPRFSGLQFPNYSSELNVNALELDDSALYLCASSSGQGKINEQFFGPGTRLTVL.

The V gene is TRBV4-1, the J gene TRBJ1-2, with 7 bases lining up with TRBD1. This CDR3 is 16 amino acids long. Losses at the gene ends were 2 bases for V and 1 base for J; bases not matched to a gene: 7. Germline lookup yields CDR1 MGHRA and CDR2 YSYEKL. The CDR3 region has the DNA TGCGCCAGCAGCCAACAGGGACAGCCCTTTAACTATGGCTACACCTTC. Its protein is CASSQQGQPFNYGYTF.